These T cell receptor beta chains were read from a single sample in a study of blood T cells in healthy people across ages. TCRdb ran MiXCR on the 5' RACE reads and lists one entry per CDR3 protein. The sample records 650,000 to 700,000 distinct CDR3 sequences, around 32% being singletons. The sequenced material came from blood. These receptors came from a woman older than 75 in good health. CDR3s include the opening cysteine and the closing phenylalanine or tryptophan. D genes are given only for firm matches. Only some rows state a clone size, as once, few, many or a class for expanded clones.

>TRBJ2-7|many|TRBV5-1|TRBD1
TGCGCCAGCACCCAGGGGGCCAGGGCAAGCATCCACGAGCAGTACTTC
CASTQGARASIHEQYF
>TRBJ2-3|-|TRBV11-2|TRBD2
TGTGCCAGCAGCCCGACTAGCGGGAGTGTAGATACGCAGTATTTT
CASSPTSGSVDTQYF
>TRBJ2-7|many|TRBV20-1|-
TGCAGTGCTAGAGATGCGCAGGACACCACGAAATACGAGCAGTACTTC
CSARDAQDTTKYEQYF
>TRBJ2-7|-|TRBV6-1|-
TGTGCCAGCAGCGGCCTAAGGGGGTCCTACGAGCAGTACTTC
CASSGLRGSYEQYF
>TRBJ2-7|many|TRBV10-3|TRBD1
TGTGCCATCAGTGCGGCGGGACAGGGAGGTTACGAGCAGTACTTC
CAISAAGQGGYEQYF
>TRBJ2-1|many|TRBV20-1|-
TGCAGTGCTAGAGACAGGGGAAATGAGCAGTTCTTC
CSARDRGNEQFF
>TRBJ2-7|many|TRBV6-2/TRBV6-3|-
TGTGCCACCAAGATCGGTACCAGTTTTTACGAGCAGTACTTC
CATKIGTSFYEQYF
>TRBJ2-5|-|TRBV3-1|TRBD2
TGTGCCAGCAGCCAGCGGGGGGGCATGGAGACCCAGTACTTC
CASSQRGGMETQYF
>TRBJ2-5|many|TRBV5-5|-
TGTGCCAGCAGCTTGGACACAGGTTTTCCCCAGCAGTACTTC
CASSLDTGFPQQYF
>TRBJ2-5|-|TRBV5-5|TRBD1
TGTGCCAGCAGCATACGACAGGGTGAGACCCAGTACTTC
CASSIRQGETQYF
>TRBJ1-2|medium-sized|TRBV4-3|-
TGCGCCAGCAGCCAAGACCGGGGAAATGGCTACACCTTC
CASSQDRGNGYTF
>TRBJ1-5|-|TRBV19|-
TGTGCCAGTAGACGAGGGGGTCGACAGCCCCAGCATTTT
CASRRGGRQPQHF
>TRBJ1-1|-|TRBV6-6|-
TGTGCCAGCAGTTACTCGAGGGTTGGAGGGAGCACTGAAGCTTTCTTT
CASSYSRVGGSTEAFF
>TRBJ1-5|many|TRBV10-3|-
TGTGCCATCAGTGAGTCGGGTAGCGCAGGGGCGGGGCAGCCCCAGCATTTT
CAISESGSAGAGQPQHF
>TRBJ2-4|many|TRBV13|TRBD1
TGTGCCAGCAGCAGCCGGGACAGGGGGCTCGGAAACATTCAGTACTTC
CASSSRDRGLGNIQYF
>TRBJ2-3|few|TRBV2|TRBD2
TGTGCCAGCAGTGTTACTAGCGGGGGGCTGAGCACAGATACGCAGTATTTT
CASSVTSGGLSTDTQYF
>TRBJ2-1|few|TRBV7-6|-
TGTGCCAGCAGCTTAACCGGGGGGCTAGCGGACAATGAGCAGTTCTTC
CASSLTGGLADNEQFF
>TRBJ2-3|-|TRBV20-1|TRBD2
TGCAGTGCGCCGCCACTAGCGGGGAAATCAGATACGCAGTATTTT
CSAPPLAGKSDTQYF
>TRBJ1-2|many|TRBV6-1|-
TGTGCCAGCAGGCCGACAGGTTATGGCTACACCTTC
CASRPTGYGYTF
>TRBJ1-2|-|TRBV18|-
TGTGCCAGCTCACCACTAGCCGAGGCGGTCTATAGCTACACCTTC
CASSPLAEAVYSYTF
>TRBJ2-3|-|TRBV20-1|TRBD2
TGCAGTGCTCCGAAACTAGCGCCGGCAGATACGCAGTATTTT
CSAPKLAPADTQYF
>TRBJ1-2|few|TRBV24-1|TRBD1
TGTGCCACCAGTGCGACAGGGGGCGGCTATGGCTACACCTTC
CATSATGGGYGYTF
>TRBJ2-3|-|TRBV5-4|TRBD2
TGTGCCAGCAGCTTGGAGGGGAGCGGGGGCTCAACAGATACGCAGTATTTT
CASSLEGSGGSTDTQYF
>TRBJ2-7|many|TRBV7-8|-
TGTGCCAGCAGCTCCTGGACAGAGATCTCCTACGAGCAGTACTTC
CASSSWTEISYEQYF
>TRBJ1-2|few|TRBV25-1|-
TGTGCCAGCCGGAGGGGGAACTATGGCTACACCTTC
CASRRGNYGYTF
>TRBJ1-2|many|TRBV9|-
TGTGCCAGCAGCGTATCTGTTCGGGCGGACCTCTATGGCTACACCTTC
CASSVSVRADLYGYTF
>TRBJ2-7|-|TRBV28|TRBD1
TGTGCCAGCAGTTTGAATAGGGGGCTAGGCGAGCAGTACTTC
CASSLNRGLGEQYF
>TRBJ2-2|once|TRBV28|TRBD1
TGTGCCAGCGCCTACAGGGGCACCGGGGAGCTGTTTTTT
CASAYRGTGELFF
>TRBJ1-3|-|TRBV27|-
TGTGCCAGCAGTTTGGACTCGAGCTCTGGAAACACCATATATTTT
CASSLDSSSGNTIYF
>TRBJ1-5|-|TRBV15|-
TGTGCCACCAGCTACGAGGGGCGCAATCAGCCCCAGCATTTT
CATSYEGRNQPQHF
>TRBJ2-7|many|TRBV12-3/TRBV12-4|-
TGTGCCAGCAGTGCTACTTGGAACTCCTACGAGCAGTACTTC
CASSATWNSYEQYF
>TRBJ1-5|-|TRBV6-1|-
TGTGCCAGCAGGGGCGGGGGCGGGGGAGGCAATCAGCCCCAGCATTTT
CASRGGGGGGNQPQHF
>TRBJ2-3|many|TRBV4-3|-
TGCGCCAGCAGCCAAGACTCGACAGGCGATACAGATACGCAGTATTTT
CASSQDSTGDTDTQYF
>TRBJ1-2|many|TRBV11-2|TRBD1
TGTGCCAGCAGCCCAGGGGGGCGTATGTTGGATGGCTACACCTTC
CASSPGGRMLDGYTF
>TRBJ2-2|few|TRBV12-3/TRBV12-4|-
TGTGCCAGCAGCTCAGGGGAGAACACCGGGGAGCGGTTTTTT
CASSSGENTGERFF
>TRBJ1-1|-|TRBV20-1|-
TGCAGTGCTAATGAGTGGGGGGCGCCTTGGATGGACACTGAAGCTTTCTTT
CSANEWGAPWMDTEAFF
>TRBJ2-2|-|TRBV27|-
TGTGCCAGCAGTCCCTACTCCAGGGGCGGCCGGTTGTCCGGGGAGCTGTTTTTT
CASSPYSRGGRLSGELFF
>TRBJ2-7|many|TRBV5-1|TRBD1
TGCGCCAGCAGCTTGGAGGGGACAGTTTCCTACGAGCAGTACTTC
CASSLEGTVSYEQYF
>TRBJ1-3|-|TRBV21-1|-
TGTGCCAGCAGCAAAGTGGACAGGGCTTCTGGAAACACCATATATTTT
CASSKVDRASGNTIYF
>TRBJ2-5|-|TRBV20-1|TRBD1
TGCAGTGCCGCGAACAGGGGGGAGACCCAGTACTTC
CSAANRGETQYF
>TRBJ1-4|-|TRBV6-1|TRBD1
TGTGCCAGCAGTAGTCCGTTGGGACAGGGAACTACTAATGAAAAACGGTTTTTT
CASSSPLGQGTTNEKRFF
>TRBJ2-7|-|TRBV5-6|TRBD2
TGTGCCAGCAGCTTGGGCTCTAGCGGATTAACCTACGAGCAGTACTTC
CASSLGSSGLTYEQYF